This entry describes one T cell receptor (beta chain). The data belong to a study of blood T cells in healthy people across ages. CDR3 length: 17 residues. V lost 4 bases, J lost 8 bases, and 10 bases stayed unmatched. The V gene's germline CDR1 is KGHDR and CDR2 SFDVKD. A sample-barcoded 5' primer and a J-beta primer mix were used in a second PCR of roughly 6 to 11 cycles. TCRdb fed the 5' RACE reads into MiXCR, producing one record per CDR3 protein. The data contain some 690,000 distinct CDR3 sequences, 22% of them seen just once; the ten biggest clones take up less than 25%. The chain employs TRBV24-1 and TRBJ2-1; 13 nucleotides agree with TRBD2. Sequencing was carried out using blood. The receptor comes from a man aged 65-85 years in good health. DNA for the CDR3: TGTGCCACCAGTGACCGGACTAGCGGGAGAAGTAGCCATGAGCAGTTCTTC. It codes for CATSDRTSGRSSHEQFF.